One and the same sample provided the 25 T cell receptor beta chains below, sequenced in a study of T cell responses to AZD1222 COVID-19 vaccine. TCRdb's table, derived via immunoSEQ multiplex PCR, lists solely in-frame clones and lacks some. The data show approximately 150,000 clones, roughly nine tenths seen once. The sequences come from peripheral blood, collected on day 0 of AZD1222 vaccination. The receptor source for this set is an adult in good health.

The CDR3 protein is CASSESPGHNSNQPQHF. CDR3 bases: TGTGCCAGCAGTGAATCACCGGGACATAATAGCAATCAGCCCCAGCATTTT. The J gene is TRBJ1-5, the V gene TRBV2; a possible D gene is TRBD1 (6 bases). Germline values: CDR1 SNHLY, CDR2 FYNNEI. The V and J ends lost 2 bases and 0 bases respectively, with 14 bases between them. This CDR3 comprises 17 residues.

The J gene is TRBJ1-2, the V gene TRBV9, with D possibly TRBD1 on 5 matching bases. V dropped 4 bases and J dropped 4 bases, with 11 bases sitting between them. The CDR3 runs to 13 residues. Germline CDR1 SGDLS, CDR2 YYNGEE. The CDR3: CASSPRDSYGYTF. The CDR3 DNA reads TGTGCCAGCAGCCCCCGAGACAGCTATGGCTACACCTTC.

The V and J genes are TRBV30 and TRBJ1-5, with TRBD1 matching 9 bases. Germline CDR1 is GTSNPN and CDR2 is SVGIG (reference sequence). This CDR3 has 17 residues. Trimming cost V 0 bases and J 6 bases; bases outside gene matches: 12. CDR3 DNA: TGTGCCTGGAGTGTTCGACCGGGACAGGGTGGGGGTCAGCCCCAGCATTTT. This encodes CAWSVRPGQGGGQPQHF.

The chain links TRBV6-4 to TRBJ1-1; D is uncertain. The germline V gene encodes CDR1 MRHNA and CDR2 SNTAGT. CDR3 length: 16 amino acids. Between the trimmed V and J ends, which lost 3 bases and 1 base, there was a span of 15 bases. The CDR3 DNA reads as TGTGCCAGCAGTGAGTTTTTCCGACTGAGGAACACTGAAGCTTTCTTT. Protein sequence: CASSEFFRLRNTEAFF.

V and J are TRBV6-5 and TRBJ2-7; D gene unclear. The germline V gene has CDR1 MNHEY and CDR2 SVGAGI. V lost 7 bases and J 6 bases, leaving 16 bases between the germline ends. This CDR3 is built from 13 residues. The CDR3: CASTREPGGEQYF. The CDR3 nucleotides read TGTGCCAGCACCCGAGAACCGGGCGGCGAGCAGTACTTC.

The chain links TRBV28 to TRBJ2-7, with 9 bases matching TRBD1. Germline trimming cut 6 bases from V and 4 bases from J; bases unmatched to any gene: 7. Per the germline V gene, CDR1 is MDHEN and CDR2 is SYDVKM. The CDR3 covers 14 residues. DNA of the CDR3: TGTGCCAGCAGGTGGGGACAGGGACCGTACGAGCAGTACTTC. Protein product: CASRWGQGPYEQYF.

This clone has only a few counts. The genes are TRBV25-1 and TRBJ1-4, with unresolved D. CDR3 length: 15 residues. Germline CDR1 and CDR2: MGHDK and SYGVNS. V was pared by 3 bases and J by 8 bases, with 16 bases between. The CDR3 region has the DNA TGTGCCAGCAGTGAGCTGGGAGGGAGTGGGGAAAAACTGTTTTTT. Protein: CASSELGGSGEKLFF.

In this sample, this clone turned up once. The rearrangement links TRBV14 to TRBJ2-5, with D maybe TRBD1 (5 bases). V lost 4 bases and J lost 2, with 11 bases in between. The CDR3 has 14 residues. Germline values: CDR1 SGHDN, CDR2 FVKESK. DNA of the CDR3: TGTGCCAGCAGCCGACGACAGACACAAGAGACCCAGTACTTC. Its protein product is CASSRRQTQETQYF.

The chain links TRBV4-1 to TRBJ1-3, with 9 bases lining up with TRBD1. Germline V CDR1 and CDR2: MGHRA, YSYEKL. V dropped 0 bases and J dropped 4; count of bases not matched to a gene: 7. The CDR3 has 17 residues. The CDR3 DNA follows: TGCGCCAGCAGCCAAGAAGGGGGACAGGGATACGGAAACACCATATATTTT. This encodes CASSQEGGQGYGNTIYF.

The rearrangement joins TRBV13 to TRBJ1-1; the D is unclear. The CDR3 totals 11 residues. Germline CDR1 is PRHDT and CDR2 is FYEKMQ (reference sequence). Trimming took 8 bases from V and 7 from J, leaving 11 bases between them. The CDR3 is CASQRRDEAFF. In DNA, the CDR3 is TGTGCCAGCCAAAGGCGGGATGAAGCTTTCTTT.

The CDR3, as DNA: TGCGCCAGCAGCAGGGTGAGAGAAGAGACCCAGTACTTC. Protein: CASSRVREETQYF. The chain joins TRBV5-1 to TRBJ2-5; D unclear. CDR3 length: 13 residues. V lost 4 bases, J lost 3 bases, and 10 bases lay in between. Germline values: CDR1 SGHRS, CDR2 YFSETQ.

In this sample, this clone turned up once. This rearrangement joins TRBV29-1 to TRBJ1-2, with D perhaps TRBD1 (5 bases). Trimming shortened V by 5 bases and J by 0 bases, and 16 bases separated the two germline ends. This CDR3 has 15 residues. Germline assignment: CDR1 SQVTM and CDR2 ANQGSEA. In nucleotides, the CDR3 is TGCAGCGTTACCCCAGGGACGCTTCCTAACTATGGCTACACCTTC. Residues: CSVTPGTLPNYGYTF.

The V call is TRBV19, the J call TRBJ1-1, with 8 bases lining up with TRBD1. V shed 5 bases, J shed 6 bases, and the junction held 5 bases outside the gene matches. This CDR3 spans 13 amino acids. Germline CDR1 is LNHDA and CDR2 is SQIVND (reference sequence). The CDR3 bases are TGTGCCAGTAGTCTGACAGGGGTCCCTGAAGCTTTCTTT. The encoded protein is CASSLTGVPEAFF.

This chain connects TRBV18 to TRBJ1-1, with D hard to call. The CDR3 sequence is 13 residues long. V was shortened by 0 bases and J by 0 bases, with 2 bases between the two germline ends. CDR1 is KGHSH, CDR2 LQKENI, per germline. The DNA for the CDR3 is TGTGCCAGCTCACCACCAGTGAACACTGAAGCTTTCTTT. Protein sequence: CASSPPVNTEAFF.

CDR3 bases: TGCGCCAGCCGACGTCGTGCCAGAACTAAAAGTTTATACAATGAGCAGTTCTTC. This codes for CASRRRARTKSLYNEQFF. This rearrangement joins TRBV23-1 to TRBJ2-1, with D unresolved. Being an ORF, TRBV23-1 has a function that is uncertain. CDR3 length equals 18 residues. V lost 8 bases, J lost 4 bases, and 27 bases lay in between.

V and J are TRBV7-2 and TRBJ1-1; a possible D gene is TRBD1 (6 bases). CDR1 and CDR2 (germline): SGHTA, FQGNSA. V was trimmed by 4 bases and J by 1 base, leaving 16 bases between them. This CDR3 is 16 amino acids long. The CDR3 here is CASSSPPGQRNTEAFF. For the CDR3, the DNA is TGTGCCAGCAGCTCACCTCCGGGACAAAGGAACACTGAAGCTTTCTTT.

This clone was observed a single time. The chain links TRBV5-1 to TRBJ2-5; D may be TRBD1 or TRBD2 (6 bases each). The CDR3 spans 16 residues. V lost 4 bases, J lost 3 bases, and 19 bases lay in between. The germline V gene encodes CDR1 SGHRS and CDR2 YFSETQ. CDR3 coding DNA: TGCGCCAGCAGCCTGACCGTGTCCGGGGGCAAAGAGACCCAGTACTTC. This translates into CASSLTVSGGKETQYF.

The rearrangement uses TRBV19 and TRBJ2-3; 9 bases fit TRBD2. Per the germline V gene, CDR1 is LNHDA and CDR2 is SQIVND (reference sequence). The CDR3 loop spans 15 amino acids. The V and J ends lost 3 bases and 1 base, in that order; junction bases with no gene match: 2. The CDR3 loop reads CASSMQRGGTDTQYF. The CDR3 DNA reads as TGTGCCAGTAGTATGCAGCGGGGGGGCACAGATACGCAGTATTTT.

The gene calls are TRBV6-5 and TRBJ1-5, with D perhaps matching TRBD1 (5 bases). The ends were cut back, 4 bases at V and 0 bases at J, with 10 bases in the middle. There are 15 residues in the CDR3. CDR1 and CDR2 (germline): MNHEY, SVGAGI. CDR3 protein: CASSWGRNSNQPQHF. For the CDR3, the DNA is TGTGCCAGCAGTTGGGGACGGAATAGCAATCAGCCCCAGCATTTT.

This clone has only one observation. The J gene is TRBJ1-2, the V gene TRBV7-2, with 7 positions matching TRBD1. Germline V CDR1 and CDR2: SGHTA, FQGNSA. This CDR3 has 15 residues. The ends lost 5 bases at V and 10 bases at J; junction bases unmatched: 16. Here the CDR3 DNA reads TGTGCCAGCAGCCCTCAGTCCGGGACAGTCCTCTTCTACACCTTC. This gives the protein CASSPQSGTVLFYTF.

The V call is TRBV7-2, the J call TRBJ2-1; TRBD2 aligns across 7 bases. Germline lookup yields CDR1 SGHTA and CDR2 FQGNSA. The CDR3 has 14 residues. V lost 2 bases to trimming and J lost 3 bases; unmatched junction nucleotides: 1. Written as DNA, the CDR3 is TGTGCCAGCAGCTTAACGGGGGGCTACAATGAGCAGTTCTTC. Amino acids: CASSLTGGYNEQFF.

CDR3 loop: CASSQTGRSNYGYTF. The CDR3 region has the DNA TGTGCCAGTAGTCAGACGGGACGGAGTAACTATGGCTACACCTTC. V gene TRBV19 combines with J gene TRBJ1-2; possibly TRBD1 for D (5 bases). The CDR3 totals 15 residues. In germline, CDR1 is LNHDA, CDR2 SQIVND (reference sequence). The germline V and J ends were trimmed by 5 bases and 1 base, with 14 bases remaining between them.

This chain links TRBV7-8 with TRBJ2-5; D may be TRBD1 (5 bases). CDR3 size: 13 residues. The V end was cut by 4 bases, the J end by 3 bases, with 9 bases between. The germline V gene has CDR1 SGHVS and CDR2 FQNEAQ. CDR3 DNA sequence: TGTGCCAGCAGCTCCAGGGAAAAAGAGACCCAGTACTTC. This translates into CASSSREKETQYF.

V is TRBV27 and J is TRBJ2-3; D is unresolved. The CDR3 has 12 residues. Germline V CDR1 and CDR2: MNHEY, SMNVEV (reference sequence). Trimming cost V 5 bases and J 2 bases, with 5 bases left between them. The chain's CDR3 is CASSGLTDTQYF. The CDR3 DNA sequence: TGTGCCAGCAGTGGCCTCACAGATACGCAGTATTTT.

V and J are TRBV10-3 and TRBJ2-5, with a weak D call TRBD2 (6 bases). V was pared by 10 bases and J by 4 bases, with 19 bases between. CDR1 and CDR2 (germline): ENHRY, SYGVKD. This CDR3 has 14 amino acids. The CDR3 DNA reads TGTGCCACCAGCAGCGGCGGAGGGAGAGAGACCCAGTACTTC. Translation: CATSSGGGRETQYF.